The 11 T cell receptor beta chains presented below share a single source sample, sequenced in a study of cytomegalovirus exposure and HLA in healthy donors. The PCR was carried out with 60 Vbeta primers and 13 Jbeta primers. Profiling relied on immunoSEQ multiplex PCR, and the TCRdb table lists in-frame clones only, not all of them. This listing includes more than 45,000 clones. Sequenced input: PBMCs. These receptors all stem from a woman in her 40s in good health and CMV-seronegative.

J is TRBJ1-2 and V is TRBV28; D perhaps matches TRBD1 (5 bases). Germline V gene lookup returns CDR1 MDHEN and CDR2 SYDVKM. Trimming shortened V by 5 bases and J by 6 bases, and 10 bases separated the two germline ends. CDR3 length equals 12 residues. Written as DNA, the CDR3 is TGTGCCAGCAGTCCCGGACACGATGGCTACACCTTC. Residues: CASSPGHDGYTF.

The rearrangement joins TRBV30 to TRBJ1-5; D unresolved. CDR3 length: 13 residues. The V and J ends lost 2 bases and 3 bases respectively, with 8 bases between them. The germline V gene has CDR1 GTSNPN and CDR2 SVGIG (reference sequence). CDR3: CAWSSSLNQPQHF. As DNA, the CDR3 is TGTGCCTGGAGTTCCAGTCTCAATCAGCCCCAGCATTTT. Full variable domain (outside the CDR3, taken from reference TRBV30 and TRBJ1-5): SQTIHQWPATLVQPVGSPLSLECTVEGTSNPNLYWYRQAAGRGLQLLFYSVGIGQISSEVPQNLSASRPQDRQFILSSKKLLLSDSGFYLCAWSSSLNQPQHFGDGTRLSIL.

DNA for the CDR3: TGTGCCAGCAGCTTAGTAGGGGCTACAAGAGCAGATACGCAGTATTTT. Protein product: CASSLVGATRADTQYF. The chain carries TRBV7-2 and TRBJ2-3; TRBD1 might be the D (5 bases). V gave up 1 base and J gave up 4 bases, with 15 bases separating them. CDR3 size: 16 residues. Germline CDR1 and CDR2: SGHTA and FQGNSA.

V and J are TRBV25-1 and TRBJ1-2; TRBD1 matches at 8 bases. CDR3 length: 13 amino acids. Per the germline V gene, CDR1 is MGHDK and CDR2 is SYGVNS. The J segment lost 8 bases and the V segment lost 3 bases, leaving 5 bases of the junction unmatched. The chain's CDR3 is CASSDTDREGYTF. The DNA of the CDR3 is TGTGCCAGCAGTGATACGGACAGGGAAGGCTACACCTTC.

The chain joins TRBV5-1 to TRBJ2-1; TRBD2 is a possible D gene (5 bases). Deletions cut 0 bases from V and 5 bases from J, with 6 bases between. CDR3 length equals 13 residues. CDR1 SGHRS and CDR2 YFSETQ come from the germline V gene. As DNA, the CDR3 is TGCGCCAGCAGCTTGGTCGGGGACAATGAGCAGTTCTTC. It codes for CASSLVGDNEQFF.

The V call is TRBV5-4, the J call TRBJ2-5; 8 bases map to TRBD2. This CDR3 contains 15 residues. Germline-derived CDR1 and CDR2 are SGHNT and YYREEE (reference sequence). The V gene end was trimmed by 3 bases and the J gene end by 5 bases; junction bases not matched to a gene: 9. The DNA of the CDR3 is TGTGCCAGCAGCTCCACGACTAGCGCGGGGGAGACCCAGTACTTC. Translating gives CASSSTTSAGETQYF.

The V call is TRBV5-1, the J call TRBJ2-5, with D unclear. Deletions cut 3 bases from V and 0 bases from J, with 3 bases between. CDR3 size: 12 residues. In germline, CDR1 is SGHRS, CDR2 YFSETQ. The CDR3 DNA follows: TGCGCCAGCAGCTCCAACCAAGAGACCCAGTACTTC. Residues: CASSSNQETQYF.

CDR3 DNA: TGTGCCAGCTCATCGACAGGGTCCAACACCGGGGAGCTGTTTTTT. Translation gives CASSSTGSNTGELFF. This rearrangement joins TRBV18 to TRBJ2-2; 7 positions match TRBD1. This CDR3 is built from 15 residues. Germline V gene data show CDR1 as KGHSH and CDR2 as LQKENI. Trimming removed 5 bases from V and 2 bases from J; junction bases left unmatched: 5.

The genes are TRBV13 and TRBJ1-3, with D possibly matching TRBD1 (6 bases). Looked up from germline, CDR1 is PRHDT and CDR2 is FYEKMQ (reference sequence). Trimming left V 5 bases short and J 0 bases short, with 17 bases between. This CDR3 region has 17 residues. CDR3 DNA sequence: TGTGCCAGCAGCCCACAGGGTAGTGGGCCCTCTGGAAACACCATATATTTT. It encodes CASSPQGSGPSGNTIYF.

This chain links TRBV9 with TRBJ2-5; D may be TRBD1 (6 bases). The J call may be in error: the DNA end matches TRBJ2-7 better. Germline V gene sequence: CDR1 SGDLS, CDR2 YYNGEE. This CDR3 has 13 amino acids. CDR3 bases: TGTGCCAGCAGCGTTGACAGGAGCTACGAGCAGTACTTC. This sequence encodes CASSVDRSYEQYF.

The chain carries TRBV6-4 and TRBJ1-5; TRBD1 is a possible D gene (6 bases). V lost 8 bases to trimming and J lost 0 bases, with 14 bases between them. The CDR3 has 15 amino acids. Germline V CDR1 and CDR2: MRHNA, SNTAGT. CDR3 in amino acids: CASSPQGYSNQPQHF. The CDR3 bases are TGTGCCAGCTCCCCACAGGGTTATAGCAATCAGCCCCAGCATTTT.